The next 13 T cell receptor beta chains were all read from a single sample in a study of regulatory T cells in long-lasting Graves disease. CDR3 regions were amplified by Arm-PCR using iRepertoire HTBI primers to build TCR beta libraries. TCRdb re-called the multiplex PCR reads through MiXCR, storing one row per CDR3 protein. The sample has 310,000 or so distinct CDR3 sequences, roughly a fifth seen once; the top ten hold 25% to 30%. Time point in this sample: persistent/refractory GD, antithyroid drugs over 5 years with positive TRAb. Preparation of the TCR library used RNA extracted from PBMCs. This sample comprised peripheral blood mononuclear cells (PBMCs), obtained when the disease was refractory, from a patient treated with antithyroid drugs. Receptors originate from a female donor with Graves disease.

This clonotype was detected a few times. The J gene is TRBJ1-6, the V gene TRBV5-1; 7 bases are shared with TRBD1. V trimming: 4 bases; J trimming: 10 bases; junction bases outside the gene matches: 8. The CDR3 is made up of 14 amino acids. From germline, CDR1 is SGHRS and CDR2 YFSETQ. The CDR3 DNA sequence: TGCGCCAGCAGCCTCGGACAGGACGTATCACCCCTCCACTTT. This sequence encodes CASSLGQDVSPLHF.

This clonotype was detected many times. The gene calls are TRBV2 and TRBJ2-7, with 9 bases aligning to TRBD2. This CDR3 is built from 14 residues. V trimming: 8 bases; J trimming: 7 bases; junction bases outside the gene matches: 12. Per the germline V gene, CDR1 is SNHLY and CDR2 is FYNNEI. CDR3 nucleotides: TGTGCCAGCTCCAGAAGGGCGGGAGGGGGTGAGCAGTACTTC. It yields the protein CASSRRAGGGEQYF.

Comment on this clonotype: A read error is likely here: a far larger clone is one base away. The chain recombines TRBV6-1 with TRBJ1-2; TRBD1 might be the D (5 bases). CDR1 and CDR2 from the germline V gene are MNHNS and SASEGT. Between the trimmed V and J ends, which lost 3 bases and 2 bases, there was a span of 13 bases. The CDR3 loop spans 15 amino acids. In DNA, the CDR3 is TGTGCCAGCAGTGATCCTAGTGAGGGGAACTATGGCTACACCTTC. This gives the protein CASSDPSEGNYGYTF.

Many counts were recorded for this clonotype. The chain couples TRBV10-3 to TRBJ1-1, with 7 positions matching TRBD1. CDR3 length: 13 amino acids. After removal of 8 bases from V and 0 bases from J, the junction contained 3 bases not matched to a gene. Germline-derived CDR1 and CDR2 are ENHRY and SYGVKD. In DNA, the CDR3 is TGTGCCATCGGGACAGCGTTGAACACTGAAGCTTTCTTT. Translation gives CAIGTALNTEAFF.

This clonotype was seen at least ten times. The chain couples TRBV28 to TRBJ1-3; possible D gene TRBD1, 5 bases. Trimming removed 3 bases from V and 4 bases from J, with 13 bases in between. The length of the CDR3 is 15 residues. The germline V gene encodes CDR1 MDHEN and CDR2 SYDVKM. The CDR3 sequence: CASSFSGGFGNTIYF. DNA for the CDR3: TGTGCCAGCAGTTTCAGTGGGGGGTTCGGAAACACCATATATTTT.

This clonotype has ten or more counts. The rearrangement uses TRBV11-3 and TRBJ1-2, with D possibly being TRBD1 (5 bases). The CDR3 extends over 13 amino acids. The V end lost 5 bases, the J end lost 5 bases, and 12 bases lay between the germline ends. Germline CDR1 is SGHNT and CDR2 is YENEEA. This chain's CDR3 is CASSTGLAYGYTF. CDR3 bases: TGTGCCAGCAGCACGGGACTGGCGTATGGCTACACCTTC.

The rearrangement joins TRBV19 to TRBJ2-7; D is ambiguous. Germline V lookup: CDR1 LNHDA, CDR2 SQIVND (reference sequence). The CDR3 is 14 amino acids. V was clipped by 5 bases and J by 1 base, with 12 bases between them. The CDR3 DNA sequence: TGTGCCAGTAGTCTCCAGGAAGGATCCTACGAGCAGTACTTC. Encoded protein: CASSLQEGSYEQYF.

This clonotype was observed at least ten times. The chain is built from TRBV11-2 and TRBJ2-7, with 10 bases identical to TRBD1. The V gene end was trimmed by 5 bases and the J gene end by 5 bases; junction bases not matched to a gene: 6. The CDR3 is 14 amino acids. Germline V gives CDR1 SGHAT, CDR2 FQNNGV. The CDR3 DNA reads TGTGCCAGCAGCCCCGGGACAGGGGATAACGAGCAGTACTTC. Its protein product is CASSPGTGDNEQYF.

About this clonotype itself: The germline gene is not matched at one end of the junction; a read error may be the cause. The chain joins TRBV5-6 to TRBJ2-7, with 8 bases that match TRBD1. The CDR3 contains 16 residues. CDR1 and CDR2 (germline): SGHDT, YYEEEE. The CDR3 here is CVSSLSTRQGPYEQYF. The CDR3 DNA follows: TGTGTCAGCAGCTTGTCCACCAGACAGGGGCCCTACGAGCAGTACTTC. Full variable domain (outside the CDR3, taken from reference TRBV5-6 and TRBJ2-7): DAGVTQSPTHLIKTRGQQVTLRCSPKSGHDTVSWYQQALGQGPQFIFQYYEEEERQRGNFPDRFSGHQFPNYSSELNVNALLLGDSALYLCVSSLSTRQGPYEQYFGPGTRLTVT.

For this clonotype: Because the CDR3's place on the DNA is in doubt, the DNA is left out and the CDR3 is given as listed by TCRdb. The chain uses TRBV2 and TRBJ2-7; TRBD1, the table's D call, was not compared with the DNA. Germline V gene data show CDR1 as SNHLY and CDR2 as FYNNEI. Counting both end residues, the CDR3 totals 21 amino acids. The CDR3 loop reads CASTNQTSMYLCASTGYEQYF.

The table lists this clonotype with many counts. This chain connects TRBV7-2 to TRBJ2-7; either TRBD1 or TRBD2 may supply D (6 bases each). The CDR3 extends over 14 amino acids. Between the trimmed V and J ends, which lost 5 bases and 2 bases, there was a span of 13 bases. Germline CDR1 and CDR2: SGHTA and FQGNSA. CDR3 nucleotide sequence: TGTGCCAGCAGCGCGTGGGGGGCAGCCTACGAGCAGTACTTC. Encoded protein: CASSAWGAAYEQYF.

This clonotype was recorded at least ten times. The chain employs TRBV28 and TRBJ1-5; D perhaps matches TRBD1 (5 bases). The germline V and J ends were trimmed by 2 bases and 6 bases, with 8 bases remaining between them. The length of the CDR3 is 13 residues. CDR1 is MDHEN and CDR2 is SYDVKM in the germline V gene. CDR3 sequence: CASSLQGSQPQHF. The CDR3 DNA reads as TGTGCCAGCAGTTTACAGGGAAGTCAGCCCCAGCATTTT.

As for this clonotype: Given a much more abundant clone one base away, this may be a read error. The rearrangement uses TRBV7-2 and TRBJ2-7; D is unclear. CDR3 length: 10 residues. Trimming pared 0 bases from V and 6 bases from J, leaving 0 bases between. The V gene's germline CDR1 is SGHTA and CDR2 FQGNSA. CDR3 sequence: CASSLAEQYF. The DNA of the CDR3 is TGTGCCAGCAGCTTAGCCGAGCAGTACTTC.